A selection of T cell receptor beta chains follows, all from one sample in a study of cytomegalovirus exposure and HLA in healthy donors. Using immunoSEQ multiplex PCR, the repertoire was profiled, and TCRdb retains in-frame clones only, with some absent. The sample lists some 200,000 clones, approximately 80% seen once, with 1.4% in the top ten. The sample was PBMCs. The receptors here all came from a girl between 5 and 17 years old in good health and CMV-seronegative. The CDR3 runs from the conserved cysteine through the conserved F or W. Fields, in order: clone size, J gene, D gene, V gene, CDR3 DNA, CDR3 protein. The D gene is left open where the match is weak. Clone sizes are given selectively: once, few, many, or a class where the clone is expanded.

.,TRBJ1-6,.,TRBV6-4,TGTGCCAGCAGTGACTCGGGGGGGAATTCACCCCTCCACTTT,CASSDSGGNSPLHF
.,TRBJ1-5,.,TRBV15,TGTGCCACCGTAGAAGACAGAGTAATTAATCAGCCCCAGCATTTT,CATVEDRVINQPQHF
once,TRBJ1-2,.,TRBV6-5,TGTGCCAGCAGTCCTTCCGACAGCTCCTATGGCTACACCTTC,CASSPSDSSYGYTF
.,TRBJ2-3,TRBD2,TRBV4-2,TGTGCCAGCAGCCAAGTTAGCGGGGGCCAAGACACAGATACGCAGTATTTT,CASSQVSGGQDTDTQYF
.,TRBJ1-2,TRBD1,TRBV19,TGTGCCAGTAGTGCCGACAGGGGGTATGGCTACACCTTC,CASSADRGYGYTF
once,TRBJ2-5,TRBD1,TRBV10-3,TGTGCCATCAGTGAGTCTTTGGGGACAGGCAGGGGGACCCAGTACTTC,CAISESLGTGRGTQYF
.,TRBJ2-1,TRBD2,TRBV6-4,TGTGCCAGCAGTGAAGAAGGCGGGGGGGCCCTCAATGAGCAGTTCTTC,CASSEEGGGALNEQFF
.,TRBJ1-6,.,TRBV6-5,TGTGCCAGCAGTTACGGGGGGGGAAAGAATTCACCCCTCCACTTT,CASSYGGGKNSPLHF
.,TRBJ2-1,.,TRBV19,TGTGCCAGTACCCCCAGAATCGGACAATCGGGCAATGAGCAGTTCTTC,CASTPRIGQSGNEQFF
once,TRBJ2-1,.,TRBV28,TGTGCCAGCAGTTTAACCGGGATTGGGAATAACAATGAGCAGTTCTTC,CASSLTGIGNNNEQFF
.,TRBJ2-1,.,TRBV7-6,TGTGCCAGCAGCAGAACCCTGAGGGGGGAGCAGTTCTTC,CASSRTLRGEQFF
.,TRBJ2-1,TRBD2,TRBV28,TGTGCCAGCAGTCCCGGGGGGGGGCAGTACAATGAGCAGTTCTTC,CASSPGGGQYNEQFF
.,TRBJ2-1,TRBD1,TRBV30,TGTGCCTGTGGGGACAGGGGCTATGAGCAGTTCTTC,CACGDRGYEQFF
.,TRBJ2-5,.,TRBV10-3,TGTGCCATCAGTGACCCTCCCCCCGTAGAGACCCAGTACTTC,CAISDPPPVETQYF
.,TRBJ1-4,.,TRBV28,TGTGCCAGCAGTTTAAGACGGGAGCGTGCCTTTGAAAAACTGTTTTTT,CASSLRRERAFEKLFF
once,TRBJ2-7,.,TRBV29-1,TGCAGCGCTCGGCGACTAGACATGTACTTC,CSARRLDMYF
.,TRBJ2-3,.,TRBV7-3,TGTGCCAGCAGCCCGGGGTGGGGGCCGGGCACAGATACGCAGTATTTT,CASSPGWGPGTDTQYF
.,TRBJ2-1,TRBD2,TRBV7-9,TGTGCCAGCGGGACTAGCGCCCGCCCCGGGGCCAATGAGCAGTTCTTC,CASGTSARPGANEQFF
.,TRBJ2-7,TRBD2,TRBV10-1,TGCGCCAGCCGGCCCGCGGGAGGAATTAAGCGGGAGTTGGGTTACGAGCAGTACTTC,CASRPAGGIKRELGYEQYF
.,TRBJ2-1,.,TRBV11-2,TGTGCCAGCAGCTTCAGGGGCCCCAATGAGCAGTTCTTC,CASSFRGPNEQFF
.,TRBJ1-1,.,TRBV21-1,TGTGCCAGCAAATTAAAGAACACTGAAGCTTTCTTT,CASKLKNTEAFF
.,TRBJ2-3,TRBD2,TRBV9,TGTGCCAGCAGCGTGGGGACTAGCGCAAACACAGATACGCAGTATTTT,CASSVGTSANTDTQYF
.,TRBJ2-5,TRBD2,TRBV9,TGTGCCAGCAGCGAGGGACTAGCCACGGAGACCCAGTACTTC,CASSEGLATETQYF
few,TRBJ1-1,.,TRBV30,TGTGCCTGGAGTGTGCAGGCGAACACTGAAGCTTTCTTT,CAWSVQANTEAFF
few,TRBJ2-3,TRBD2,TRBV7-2,TGTGCCAGCAGCTTACGAAGCGGGGGGGCCCCCGGTGATACGCAGTATTTT,CASSLRSGGAPGDTQYF
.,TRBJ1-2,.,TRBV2,TGTGCCAGCAGCTTGCAGCGGACCGGGCTGGACTATGGCTACACCTTC,CASSLQRTGLDYGYTF
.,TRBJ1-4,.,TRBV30,TGTGCCTGGAGTGTAAGGGAGCGGGGTTGGACTAATGAAAAACTGTTTTTT,CAWSVRERGWTNEKLFF
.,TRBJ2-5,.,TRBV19,TGTGCCAGTAGTATCCACTCGACTAGTAGCAAAGAGACCCAGTACTTC,CASSIHSTSSKETQYF
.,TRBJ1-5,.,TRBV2,TGTGCCATCCAGGGAGGGAACAATCAGCCCCAGCATTTT,CAIQGGNNQPQHF
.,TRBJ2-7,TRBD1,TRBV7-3,TGTGCCAGCAGCGCGACGACAGGGCTCCTTCACGAGCAGTACTTC,CASSATTGLLHEQYF
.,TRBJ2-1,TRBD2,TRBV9,TGTGCCAGCAGCGTAGGGCGGGGGGGCCGGTACAATGAGCAGTTCTTC,CASSVGRGGRYNEQFF
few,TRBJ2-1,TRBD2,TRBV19,TGTGCCAGTAGAAAAGGACTAGCGGTCTACAATGAGCAGTTCTTC,CASRKGLAVYNEQFF
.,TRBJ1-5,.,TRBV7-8,TGTGCCAGCCAGACGGGGGGCGAGAATCAGCCCCAGCATTTT,CASQTGGENQPQHF
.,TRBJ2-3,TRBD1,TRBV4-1,TGCGCCAGCAGCCAAGTAGAGTACGGGACAGGGGGAACAGATACGCAGTATTTT,CASSQVEYGTGGTDTQYF
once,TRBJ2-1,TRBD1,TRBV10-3,TGTGCCGTTGAGAGACAGGGCAGCAATGAGCAGTTCTTC,CAVERQGSNEQFF
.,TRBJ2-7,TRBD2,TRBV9,TGTGCCAGCAGCTCCGGGACTAGGCAAGGTTTCCACGAGCAGTACTTC,CASSSGTRQGFHEQYF
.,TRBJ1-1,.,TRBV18,TGTGCCAGCTCCCGCGACAGGAACACTGAAGCTTTCTTT,CASSRDRNTEAFF
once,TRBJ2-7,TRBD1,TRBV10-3,TGTGCCATCAGCCCGGGACAGAGGTCTGACGAGCAGTACTTC,CAISPGQRSDEQYF
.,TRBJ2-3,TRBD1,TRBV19,TGTGCCAGTAGTTTCAAACAGGGGCTTCAAACAGATACGCAGTATTTT,CASSFKQGLQTDTQYF
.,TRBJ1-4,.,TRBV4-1,TGCGCCAGCAGCCAAGTTCCGATCGGTAGTGCTAATGAAAAACTGTTTTTT,CASSQVPIGSANEKLFF
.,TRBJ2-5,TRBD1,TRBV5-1,TGCGCCAGCAGCTTGGGGACAGGGGGCTGGGAGACCCAGTACTTC,CASSLGTGGWETQYF
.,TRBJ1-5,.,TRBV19,TGTGCCAGTAGTGCGCTCCGGGACATAATCGATTCGCGGCATTTT,CASSALRDIIDSRHF